This entry lists 23 T cell receptor beta chains sequenced from one sample in a study of shared clonotypes between healthy human individuals. TCRdb's table, derived via immunoSEQ multiplex PCR, lists solely in-frame clones and lacks some. Of fewer than 650,000 clones listed, over 60% are singletons. Sequences were obtained from PBMCs. These receptors originate from a woman aged 40 to 50 in good health. Some clones in this sample may be carry-over from other donors' samples.

CDR3 amino acids: CASSLGASPRGSEQFF. The DNA of the CDR3 is TGTGCCAGCAGCTTAGGGGCGAGTCCCCGGGGATCTGAGCAGTTCTTC. The rearrangement links TRBV7-2 to TRBJ2-1; perhaps TRBD2 as D (5 bases). Germline V gene lookup returns CDR1 SGHTA and CDR2 FQGNSA. CDR3 length: 16 amino acids. Between the trimmed V and J ends, which lost 1 base and 9 bases, there was a span of 19 bases.

The chain recombines TRBV10-3 with TRBJ1-4; D is uncertain. V gave up 0 bases and J gave up 3 bases, with 8 bases separating them. This CDR3 comprises 15 residues. CDR1 and CDR2 from the germline V gene are ENHRY and SYGVKD. CDR3 region: CAISESSGANEKLFF. The CDR3 bases are TGTGCCATCAGTGAGTCCAGCGGAGCTAATGAAAAACTGTTTTTT.

The chain carries TRBV18 and TRBJ2-1; 7 bases line up with TRBD2. The CDR3 spans 16 residues. Germline loops: CDR1 KGHSH, CDR2 LQKENI. V shed 6 bases and J 7 bases; nucleotides not matched to a gene: 15. The CDR3 is CASSRSGGMGMNEQFF. CDR3 sequence (DNA): TGTGCCAGCTCCCGATCGGGAGGAATGGGGATGAATGAGCAGTTCTTC.

The rearrangement joins TRBV10-3 to TRBJ2-7, with TRBD1 identical over 7 bases. The CDR3 has 14 amino acids. V lost 7 bases, J lost 0 bases, and 6 bases stayed unmatched. CDR1 ENHRY and CDR2 SYGVKD come from the germline V gene. The CDR3 protein is CAITGQESSYEQYF. The CDR3 nucleotides read TGTGCCATCACAGGACAGGAAAGCTCCTACGAGCAGTACTTC.

The V call is TRBV19, the J call TRBJ1-2; tentative D call: TRBD1 (5 bases). Trimming took 2 bases from V and 8 from J, leaving 12 bases between them. Germline V gives CDR1 LNHDA, CDR2 SQIVND (reference sequence). The CDR3 is 13 residues long. This CDR3 reads CASSIRGDAGYTF. DNA for the CDR3: TGTGCCAGTAGTATAAGGGGTGACGCGGGCTACACCTTC.

This clone was seen only a few times. The chain is built from TRBV7-8 and TRBJ2-2; tentatively, D is TRBD2 (6 bases). V was trimmed by 6 bases and J by 4 bases, leaving 21 bases between them. The CDR3 has 17 amino acids. Germline lookup yields CDR1 SGHVS and CDR2 FQNEAQ. CDR3 region: CASRPRRTNPPTGELFF. The CDR3 DNA follows: TGTGCCAGCAGGCCTAGGCGGACTAACCCACCCACCGGGGAGCTGTTTTTT.

This sequence joins TRBV9 and TRBJ1-1; D remains unclear. Germline-derived CDR1 and CDR2 are SGDLS and YYNGEE. The CDR3 is made up of 15 amino acids. V was trimmed by 2 bases and J by 1 base, leaving 12 bases between them. This CDR3 reads CASSVEGLWNTEAFF. The CDR3 nucleotides are TGTGCCAGCAGCGTGGAAGGGTTATGGAACACTGAAGCTTTCTTT. The whole variable domain, remainder taken from reference TRBV9 and TRBJ1-1, is DSGVTQTPKHLITATGQRVTLRCSPRSGDLSVYWYQQSLDQGLQFLIQYYNGEERAKGNILERFSAQQFPDLHSELNLSSLELGDSALYFCASSVEGLWNTEAFFGQGTRLTVV.

This chain joins TRBV7-9 and TRBJ1-3; D gene uncertain. The V end was cut by 1 base, the J end by 0 bases, with 1 base between. The germline V gene has CDR1 SEHNR and CDR2 FQNEAQ (reference sequence). CDR3 length equals 13 residues. The chain's CDR3 is CASSLDSGNTIYF. Here the CDR3 DNA reads TGTGCCAGCAGCTTAGACTCTGGAAACACCATATATTTT. Complete variable domain (other parts from reference TRBV7-9 and TRBJ1-3): DTGVSQNPRHKITKRGQNVTFRCDPISEHNRLYWYRQTLGQGPEFLTYFQNEAQLEKSRLLSDRFSAERPKGSFSTLEIQRTEQGDSAMYLCASSLDSGNTIYFGEGSWLTVV.

The gene calls are TRBV2 and TRBJ2-7; TRBD2 matches at 10 bases. The CDR3 covers 15 residues. In germline, CDR1 is SNHLY, CDR2 FYNNEI. V shed 4 bases, J shed 11 bases, and the junction held 14 bases outside the gene matches. The CDR3 DNA sequence: TGTGCCAGCAGTGGAGGGAGGGCTAGCGGGAGTGAGAAGTACTTC. This gives the protein CASSGGRASGSEKYF.

The chain recombines TRBV10-1 with TRBJ2-1; the match to TRBD2 covers 13 bases. The CDR3 spans 14 residues. V lost 6 bases to trimming and J lost 6 bases; unmatched junction nucleotides: 2. Germline V lookup: CDR1 WNHNN, CDR2 SYGVQD (reference sequence). DNA for the CDR3: TGCGCCAGCAGCGGGACTAGCGGGATCAATGAGCAGTTCTTC. Protein sequence: CASSGTSGINEQFF.

A remark on this clone: The same CDR3 also results from other DNA sequences found in this sample. The chain combines TRBV7-6 with TRBJ2-5; TRBD2 matches 8 bases. The CDR3 runs to 14 residues. Germline V gives CDR1 SGHVS, CDR2 FNYEAQ. V trimming: 5 bases; J trimming: 5 bases; junction bases outside the gene matches: 7. The CDR3 spells CASSPGLAWETQYF. The CDR3, as DNA: TGTGCCAGCAGCCCCGGACTAGCTTGGGAGACCCAGTACTTC.

The rearrangement uses TRBV13 and TRBJ2-7; TRBD2 matches at 11 bases. Germline V CDR1 and CDR2: PRHDT, FYEKMQ (reference sequence). With 4 bases clipped from V and 5 bases from J, the junction kept 10 bases outside the gene matches. The CDR3 consists of 16 residues. For the CDR3, the DNA is TGTGCCAGCAGCTACAAGGTAGCGGGAGGGCTCAACGAGCAGTACTTC. It encodes CASSYKVAGGLNEQYF. Full variable domain (remainder filled in from reference TRBV13 and TRBJ2-7): AAGVIQSPRHLIKEKRETATLKCYPIPRHDTVYWYQQGPGQDPQFLISFYEKMQSDKGSIPDRFSAQQFSDYHSELNMSSLELGDSALYFCASSYKVAGGLNEQYFGPGTRLTVT.

For this clone: Being one base from a much bigger clone, this may be a read error. The genes are TRBV30 and TRBJ1-1; D is undetermined. The V gene's germline CDR1 is GTSNPN and CDR2 SVGIG (reference sequence). The CDR3 covers 13 residues. Trimming took off 1 base at V and 5 bases at J, with 11 bases between the two ends. This CDR3 reads CAWSAVLGTEAFF. The CDR3 nucleotides read TGTGCCTGGAGTGCAGTACTAGGAACTGAAGCTTTCTTT. Full variable domain (missing parts from reference TRBV30 and TRBJ1-1): SQTIHQWPATLVQPVGSPLSLECTVEGTSNPNLYWYRQAAGRGLQLLFYSVGIGQISSEVPQNLSASRPQDRQFILSSKKLLLSDSGFYLCAWSAVLGTEAFFGQGTRLTVV.

This chain links TRBV2 with TRBJ1-1; TRBD1 matches at 9 bases. CDR3 length: 15 amino acids. Per germline, CDR1 SNHLY and CDR2 FYNNEI. V dropped 8 bases and J dropped 0; count of bases not matched to a gene: 7. In nucleotides, the CDR3 is TGTGCCAGCCCGGACAGGGGTCGGATGAACACTGAAGCTTTCTTT. It specifies CASPDRGRMNTEAFF.

This chain joins TRBV7-9 and TRBJ2-5; D is unresolved. The germline V and J ends were trimmed by 5 bases and 4 bases, with 8 bases remaining between them. The germline gives CDR1 SEHNR, CDR2 FQNEAQ (reference sequence). This CDR3 comprises 12 residues. CDR3 residues: CASSPNAETQYF. Here the CDR3 DNA reads TGTGCCAGCAGCCCGAATGCAGAGACCCAGTACTTC.

The J gene is TRBJ1-5, the V gene TRBV9; tentatively, D is TRBD1 (6 bases). CDR3 length: 15 residues. Trimming removed 4 bases from V and 7 bases from J, with 18 bases in between. Germline V lookup: CDR1 SGDLS, CDR2 YYNGEE. This chain's CDR3 is CASSPGVGGVQPQHF. The CDR3 bases are TGTGCCAGCAGCCCAGGGGTCGGGGGCGTACAGCCCCAGCATTTT.

CDR3 sequence: CASSLGLAGNNEQFF. For the CDR3, the DNA is TGTGCCAGCAGCCTCGGCCTAGCGGGAAACAATGAGCAGTTCTTC. The chain joins TRBV7-8 to TRBJ2-1; TRBD2 agrees at 9 bases. The CDR3 is 15 residues long. Germline CDR1 reads SGHVS; CDR2 reads FQNEAQ. Trimming took 5 bases from V and 5 from J; bases not matched to a gene: 7.

About this clone itself: The junction and the germline gene differ at one end; a read error may be behind it. This rearrangement joins TRBV7-8 to TRBJ1-5; 10 bases are a match to TRBD1. The CDR3 contains 19 residues. The germline CDR1 and CDR2 sequences are SGHVS and FQNEAQ. Written as DNA, the CDR3 is TGTGCCAGCAGCTTACTGACAGGGGGCTTCCTGAGTCTCAATCATCCCCAGCATTTT. Amino acids: CASSLLTGGFLSLNHPQHF.

V is TRBV2 and J is TRBJ2-1; D is perhaps TRBD1 (5 bases). Deletions cut 8 bases from V and 0 bases from J, with 11 bases between. The V gene's germline CDR1 is SNHLY and CDR2 FYNNEI. The CDR3 length is 14 residues. Here the CDR3 reads CASLTVRSYNEQFF. CDR3 coding DNA: TGTGCCAGCTTGACAGTCCGCTCCTACAATGAGCAGTTCTTC.

The CDR3 DNA reads TGTGCCAGCAGCACGGAAGGGGGACTAGCCGACCTCGAGCAGTACTTC. It yields the protein CASSTEGGLADLEQYF. The chain has TRBV7-2 and TRBJ2-7, with TRBD2 matching 9 bases. Trimming removed 5 bases from V and 6 bases from J; junction bases left unmatched: 14. This CDR3 contains 16 residues. Germline values: CDR1 SGHTA, CDR2 FQGNSA.

The chain carries TRBV28 and TRBJ1-2, with TRBD1 matching over 7 bases. The CDR3 covers 16 residues. V was clipped by 3 bases and J by 6 bases; unmatched bases: 13. CDR1 is MDHEN, CDR2 SYDVKM, per germline. Here the CDR3 DNA reads TGTGCCAGCAGTTTTAACGCCATAGGGGGCATAAATGGCTACACCTTC. It codes for CASSFNAIGGINGYTF.

This rearrangement joins TRBV11-3 to TRBJ2-7; 8 nucleotides match TRBD1. This CDR3 has 12 amino acids. Losses at the gene ends were 5 bases for V and 6 bases for J; bases not matched to a gene: 3. In germline, CDR1 is SGHNT, CDR2 YENEEA. The CDR3 region is CASSADRGEQYF. Written as DNA, the CDR3 is TGTGCCAGCAGCGCAGACAGGGGCGAGCAGTACTTC.

At least ten counts were recorded for this clone. A junction boundary mismatches the germline segment, possibly from a read error. V and J are TRBV20-1 and TRBJ2-7; possibly TRBD2 for D (6 bases). The CDR3 contains 11 residues. The V gene's germline CDR1 is DFQATT and CDR2 SNEGSKA (reference sequence). The CDR3 region has the DNA TGCAGTGCTAGATGGGACTCAAGGGCGGTCTTC. Protein sequence: CSARWDSRAVF.